This T cell receptor beta chain was sequenced during a study of response to subunit inactivated influenza vaccine. TCRdb recomputed calls from the RT-PCR reads with MiXCR, one row per CDR3 protein. The sample yields 500,000 to 600,000 distinct CDR3 sequences, approximately 12% seen once. Points from the study as a whole: The authors proposed limited new T cell recruitment per seasonal influenza vaccination.

This clonotype was observed a few times. Its antigen remains unidentified. From germline, CDR1 is DFQATT and CDR2 SNEGSKA (reference sequence). The CDR3 totals 14 residues. Trimming shortened V by 3 bases and J by 5 bases, and 16 bases separated the two germline ends. The material was PBMCs from blood, obtained on the day of vaccination. The chain uses TRBV20-1 and TRBJ1-2; D is ambiguous. The clonotype originates from a man in his forties or fifties who received an inactivated influenza vaccine. As DNA, the CDR3 is TGCAGTGCTAGGAGGGCCCAAGAACTATATGGCTACACCTTC. As protein: CSARRAQELYGYTF.